The sequence of this T cell receptor (beta chain) was determined in a study of monozygotic twins with cystic fibrosis. The wider study: Approximately 2.8 micrograms of fragmented DNA underwent around 14 PCR cycles for library preparation.

The V gene lost 6 bases and the J gene lost 5 bases, with 11 bases spanning the gap. The CDR3 extends over 11 amino acids. From germline, CDR1 is DFQATT and CDR2 SNEGSKA (reference sequence). Study outcomes and limitations: Median Simpson clonality of 0.0095 suggested naive T cells predominated. V usage most resembled the co-twin in 13 of 16 pairs. Monozygotic CF twins shared more identical nucleotide clonotypes than unrelated patients.

TCRdb keeps only in-frame clones here, not all; method: immunoSEQ multiplex PCR. The repertoire holds some 9,600 clones, with about 90% as singletons. The sample holds one count of this clone. Antigen specificity is unknown. This chain connects TRBV20-1 to TRBJ2-7; D may correspond to TRBD1 or TRBD2 (5 bases each). Sequenced material: blood. This sequence was found in a boy younger than 10 with cystic fibrosis. This CDR3 reads CSAPGPDEQYF. In nucleotides, the CDR3 is TGCAGTGCCCCGGGGCCTGACGAGCAGTACTTC.